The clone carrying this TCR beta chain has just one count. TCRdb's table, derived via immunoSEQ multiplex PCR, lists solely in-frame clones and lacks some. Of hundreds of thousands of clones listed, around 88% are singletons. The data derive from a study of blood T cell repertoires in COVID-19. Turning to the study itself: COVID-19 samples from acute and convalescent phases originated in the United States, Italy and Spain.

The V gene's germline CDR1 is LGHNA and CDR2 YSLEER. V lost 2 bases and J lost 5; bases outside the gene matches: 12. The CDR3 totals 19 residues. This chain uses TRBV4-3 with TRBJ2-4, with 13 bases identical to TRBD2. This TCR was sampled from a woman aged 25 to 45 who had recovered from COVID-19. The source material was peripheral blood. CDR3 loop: CASSQYLLAGGADENIQYF. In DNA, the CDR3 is TGCGCCAGCAGCCAATACTTACTAGCGGGGGGGGCCGATGAAAACATTCAGTACTTC.